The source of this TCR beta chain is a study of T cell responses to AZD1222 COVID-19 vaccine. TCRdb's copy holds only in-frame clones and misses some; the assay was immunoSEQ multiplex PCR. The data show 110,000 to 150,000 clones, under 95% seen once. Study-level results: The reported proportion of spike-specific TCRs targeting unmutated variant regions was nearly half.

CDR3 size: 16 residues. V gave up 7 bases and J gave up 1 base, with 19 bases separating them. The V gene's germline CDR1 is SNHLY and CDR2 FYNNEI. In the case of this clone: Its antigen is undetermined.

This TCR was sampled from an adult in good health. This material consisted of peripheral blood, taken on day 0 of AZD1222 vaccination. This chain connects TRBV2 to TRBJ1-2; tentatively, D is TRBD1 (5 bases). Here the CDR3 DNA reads TGTGCCAGCATCCCCTTCGGACAAGCCCTTAACTATGGCTACACCTTC. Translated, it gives CASIPFGQALNYGYTF. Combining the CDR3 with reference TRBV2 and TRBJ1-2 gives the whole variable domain EPEVTQTPSHQVTQMGQEVILRCVPISNHLYFYWYRQILGQKVEFLVSFYNNEISEKSEIFDDQFSVERPDGSNFTLKIRSTKLEDSAMYFCASIPFGQALNYGYTFGSGTRLTVV.